This T cell receptor beta chain is drawn from a study of CD8+ T cells in alopecia areata. Findings of the study overall: Patients displayed less clarity in TCR sharing than mice, a finding possibly related to HLA.

CDR3 size: 13 residues. Trimming removed 2 bases at V and 4 bases at J, with 11 bases between. Germline V gene sequence: CDR1 GTSNPN, CDR2 SVGIG (reference sequence). Concerning this clone itself: Its specificity is not known.

Reverse transcribed after extraction, RNA yielded cDNA as the sequencing template. This table comes from immunoSEQ multiplex PCR, and its TCRdb copy is limited to in-frame clones, with some not included. This table has 150,000 to 200,000 clones, about 60% appearing once. The TCR was taken from a human donor in good health. The rearrangement links TRBV30 to TRBJ1-2; D remains ambiguous. Sequenced material: CD4+ T cells sorted from blood. CDR3 DNA sequence: TGTGCCTGGAGTTTGGGCAGATCCTATGGCTACACCTTC. Translating it yields CAWSLGRSYGYTF.